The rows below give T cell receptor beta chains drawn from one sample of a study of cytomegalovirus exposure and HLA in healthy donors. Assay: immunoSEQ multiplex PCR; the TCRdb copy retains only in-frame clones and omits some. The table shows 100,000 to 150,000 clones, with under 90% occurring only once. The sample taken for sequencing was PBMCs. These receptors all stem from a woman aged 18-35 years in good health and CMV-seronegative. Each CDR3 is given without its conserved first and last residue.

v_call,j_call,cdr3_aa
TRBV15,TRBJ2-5,ATSTQDRLGETQY
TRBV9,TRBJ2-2,ASSVGGYGLARSGELF
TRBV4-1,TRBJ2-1,ASSHPISGRAGHEQF
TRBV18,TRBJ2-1,ASSPGGSSYNEQF
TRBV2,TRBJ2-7,ASSEKTPNEQY
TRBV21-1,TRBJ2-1,ASSSPGHPSYNEQF
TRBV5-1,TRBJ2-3,ASSSSTGGTDTQY
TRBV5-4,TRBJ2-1,ASSLGLAGGRQF
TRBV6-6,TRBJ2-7,ASSYYGQGAGEQY
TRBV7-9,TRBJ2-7,ASSLAGGSYEQY
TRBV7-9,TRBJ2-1,ASSLGASYNEQF